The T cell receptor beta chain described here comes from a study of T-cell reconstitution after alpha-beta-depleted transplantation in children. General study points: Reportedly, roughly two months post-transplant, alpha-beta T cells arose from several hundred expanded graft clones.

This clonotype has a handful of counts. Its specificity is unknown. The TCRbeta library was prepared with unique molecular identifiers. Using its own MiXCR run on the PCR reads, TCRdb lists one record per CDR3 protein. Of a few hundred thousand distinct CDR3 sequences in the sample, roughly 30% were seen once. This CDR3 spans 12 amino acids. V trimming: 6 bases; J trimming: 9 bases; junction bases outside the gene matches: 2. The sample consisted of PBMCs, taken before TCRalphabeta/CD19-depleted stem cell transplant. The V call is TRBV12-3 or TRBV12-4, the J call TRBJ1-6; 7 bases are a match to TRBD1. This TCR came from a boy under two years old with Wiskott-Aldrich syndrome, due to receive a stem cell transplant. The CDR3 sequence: CASRAGGSPLHF. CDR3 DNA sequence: TGTGCCAGCAGGGCAGGGGGTTCACCCCTCCACTTT.